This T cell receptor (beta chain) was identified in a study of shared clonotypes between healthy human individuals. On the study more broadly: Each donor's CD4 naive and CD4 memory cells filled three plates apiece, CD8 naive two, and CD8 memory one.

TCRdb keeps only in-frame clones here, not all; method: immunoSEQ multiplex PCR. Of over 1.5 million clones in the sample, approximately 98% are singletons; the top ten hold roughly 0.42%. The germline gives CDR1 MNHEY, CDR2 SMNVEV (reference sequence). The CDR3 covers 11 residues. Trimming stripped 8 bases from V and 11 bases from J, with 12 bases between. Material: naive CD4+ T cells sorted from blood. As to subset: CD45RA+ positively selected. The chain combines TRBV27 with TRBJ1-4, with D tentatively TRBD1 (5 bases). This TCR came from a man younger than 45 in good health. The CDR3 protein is CASQGPGKLFF. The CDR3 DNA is TGTGCCAGCCAGGGCCCGGGTAAACTGTTTTTT.